Listed below are T cell receptor beta chains from one sample, sequenced in a study of graft-versus-host responses after intestinal transplantation. The method was immunoSEQ multiplex PCR; TCRdb's version includes in-frame clones alone and lacks a portion of them. The sample shows 3,000 to 4,500 clones, roughly 72% of them seen only once. Specimen: ileum tissue, collected 1018 days after intestinal transplantation. These receptors all stem from a human patient who received an intestinal transplant, so some T cells may come from the graft donor. Each CDR3 is given with its conserved first and last residue. The D gene is left open where the match is weak. Only part of the rows carry a size: once, few, many, or a class if the clone is expanded.

D,V,size,J,CDR3,DNA
TRBD1,TRBV10-3,-,TRBJ2-1,CAISDRGQINEQFF,TGTGCCATCAGTGATAGGGGACAGATCAATGAGCAGTTCTTC
-,TRBV29-1,-,TRBJ1-2,CSVEDILGGVYGYTF,TGCAGCGTTGAAGACATCCTCGGCGGAGTTTATGGCTACACCTTC
TRBD1,TRBV19,-,TRBJ1-5,CASSIGASTGKLKDDQHF,TGTGCCAGTAGTATAGGTGCTTCGACAGGGAAGCTAAAGGATGACCAGCATTTT
TRBD1,TRBV6-5,-,TRBJ2-7,CASSFHSGTGGYEQYF,TGTGCCAGCAGTTTTCATTCCGGGACAGGGGGCTACGAGCAGTACTTC
-,TRBV6-1,-,TRBJ2-6,CASSERASGANVLTF,TGTGCCAGCAGTGAAAGGGCCTCTGGGGCCAACGTCCTGACTTTC
-,TRBV6-1,-,TRBJ1-1,CASPRDETDTEAFF,TGTGCCAGCCCGAGGGATGAGACGGACACTGAAGCTTTCTTT
-,TRBV30,-,TRBJ1-2,CAASRLNYGYTF,TGTGCCGCGTCCAGACTTAACTATGGCTACACCTTC
-,TRBV28,-,TRBJ2-2,CASSFYRAGGELFF,TGTGCCAGCAGTTTTTACAGGGCCGGCGGGGAGCTGTTTTTT
TRBD2,TRBV7-9,once,TRBJ2-5,CASSLLAGNQETQYF,TGTGCCAGCAGCTTACTAGCGGGGAACCAAGAGACCCAGTACTTC
TRBD1,TRBV19,once,TRBJ2-5,CASSTGTGPETQYF,TGTGCCAGTAGTACCGGGACAGGGCCGGAGACCCAGTACTTC
-,TRBV27,-,TRBJ2-3,CASSPGRGTDTQYF,TGTGCCAGCAGTCCGGGACGTGGGACAGATACGCAGTATTTT
-,TRBV6-5,-,TRBJ2-5,CASELAPGETQYF,TGTGCCAGCGAACTAGCCCCCGGAGAGACCCAGTACTTC
-,TRBV4-2,-,TRBJ2-3,CASSQDWGSPDPDTQYF,TGTGCCAGCAGCCAAGATTGGGGTAGTCCGGACCCAGATACGCAGTATTTT
-,TRBV1,-,TRBJ2-3,CTSSQAGTDTQYF,TGCACCAGCAGCCAAGCGGGCACAGATACGCAGTATTTT
TRBD2,TRBV10-3,-,TRBJ2-5,CAISESGTSQETQYF,TGTGCCATCAGTGAGTCTGGGACTAGTCAAGAGACCCAGTACTTC
-,TRBV5-5,-,TRBJ2-3,CASSAAGGGTDTQYF,TGTGCCAGCAGCGCGGCAGGTGGGGGCACAGATACGCAGTATTTT
TRBD1,TRBV19,-,TRBJ1-5,CASRGDRTNQPQHF,TGTGCCAGTAGGGGGGACAGAACCAATCAGCCCCAGCATTTT
-,TRBV10-3,-,TRBJ1-2,CAISESVGVYGYTF,TGTGCCATCAGTGAGTCGGTCGGGGTGTATGGCTACACCTTC
TRBD1,TRBV28,-,TRBJ1-2,CASTGQGNYGYTF,TGTGCCAGCACTGGACAGGGAAACTATGGCTACACCTTC
-,TRBV28,large,TRBJ1-5,CASRRGWEHQPQHF,TGTGCCAGCAGGCGGGGTTGGGAGCATCAGCCCCAGCATTTT